The 10 T cell receptor beta chains below all came from one sample that was sequenced in a study of beta chain features in type 1 diabetes. The study reverse transcribed the entire isolated RNA, so it sequenced expressed TCRB transcripts. The method was immunoSEQ multiplex PCR; TCRdb's version includes in-frame clones alone and lacks a portion of them. The profile shows about half a million clones, approximately 10% of them singletons. The material sequenced was naive CD4+ T cells from blood. These TCRs come from a woman aged 18-29 years in good health.

The rearrangement links TRBV4-2 to TRBJ2-1; 10 nucleotides agree with TRBD2. The length of the CDR3 is 15 residues. J gave up 9 bases and V 1 base, and 6 bases lay outside the gene matches. Germline loops: CDR1 LGHNA, CDR2 YNFKEQ. CDR3 sequence (DNA): TGTGCCAGCAGCCAAGGGCTAGCGGGAGTTACTGAGCAGTTCTTC. The encoded protein is CASSQGLAGVTEQFF.

V gene TRBV9 combines with J gene TRBJ2-1; D is perhaps TRBD1 (6 bases). V lost 4 bases and J 7 bases, leaving 21 bases between the germline ends. The CDR3 extends over 16 amino acids. Germline V lookup: CDR1 SGDLS, CDR2 YYNGEE. The CDR3 loop is CASSPSSSGAGNEQFF. As DNA, the CDR3 is TGTGCCAGCAGCCCCAGCTCTTCAGGGGCTGGGAATGAGCAGTTCTTC. The whole variable domain, remainder taken from reference TRBV9 and TRBJ2-1, is DSGVTQTPKHLITATGQRVTLRCSPRSGDLSVYWYQQSLDQGLQFLIQYYNGEERAKGNILERFSAQQFPDLHSELNLSSLELGDSALYFCASSPSSSGAGNEQFFGPGTRLTVL.

This clone occurred a few times. The chain carries TRBV23-1 and TRBJ1-1; D is possibly TRBD1 (5 bases). TRBV23-1 is annotated as an ORF whose role is uncertain. The germline V and J ends were trimmed by 0 bases and 1 base, with 18 bases remaining between them. This CDR3 comprises 18 residues. CDR3 residues: CASSQSPSGGIPNTEAFF. CDR3 in DNA: TGCGCCAGCAGTCAATCCCCCAGTGGGGGGATTCCGAACACTGAAGCTTTCTTT.

The chain has TRBV2 and TRBJ2-7; D ambiguous. Germline lookup yields CDR1 SNHLY and CDR2 FYNNEI. V dropped 5 bases and J dropped 3 bases, with 5 bases sitting between them. This CDR3 region has 11 residues. In nucleotides, the CDR3 is TGTGCCAGCAGTCAGTACTACGAGCAGTACTTC. Amino acids: CASSQYYEQYF. Supplemented by reference TRBV2 and TRBJ2-7, the full variable domain reads EPEVTQTPSHQVTQMGQEVILRCVPISNHLYFYWYRQILGQKVEFLVSFYNNEISEKSEIFDDQFSVERPDGSNFTLKIRSTKLEDSAMYFCASSQYYEQYFGPGTRLTVT.

V usage is TRBV7-6 and J usage is TRBJ2-7; D is undetermined. The V gene's germline CDR1 is SGHVS and CDR2 FNYEAQ. The V end was cut by 3 bases, the J end by 1 base, with 10 bases between. The CDR3 length is 14 residues. The CDR3 spells CASSLFESSYEQYF. The DNA of the CDR3 is TGTGCCAGCAGCTTGTTTGAGAGTTCCTACGAGCAGTACTTC. Looking up the rest from reference TRBV7-6 and TRBJ2-7 gives the full variable domain: GAGVSQSPRYKVTKRGQDVALRCDPISGHVSLYWYRQALGQGPEFLTYFNYEAQQDKSGLPNDRFSAERPEGSISTLTIQRTEQRDSAMYRCASSLFESSYEQYFGPGTRLTVT.

The V call is TRBV30, the J call TRBJ1-1, with 7 positions matching TRBD1. CDR3 length equals 12 residues. The germline V gene has CDR1 GTSNPN and CDR2 SVGIG (reference sequence). The ends lost 8 bases at V and 2 bases at J; junction bases unmatched: 5. The CDR3 loop is CARHRGNTEAFF. The CDR3 DNA is TGTGCCCGGCACAGGGGAAACACTGAAGCTTTCTTT.

The chain couples TRBV4-1 to TRBJ1-1, with a tentative D call TRBD1 (5 bases). Germline V gene lookup returns CDR1 MGHRA and CDR2 YSYEKL. The CDR3 spans 19 residues. V shed 5 bases and J shed 4 bases, with 29 bases lying between them. The DNA of the CDR3 is TGCGCCAGCAGCGGAGGCATTACGGACCCACAAAGAAGGGGCACTGAAGCTTTCTTT. Protein product: CASSGGITDPQRRGTEAFF.

This clone came up a few times. The chain joins TRBV18 to TRBJ2-7; a possible D gene is TRBD2 (5 bases). Germline V lookup: CDR1 KGHSH, CDR2 LQKENI. The ends were cut back, 1 base at V and 6 bases at J, with 7 bases in the middle. The CDR3 loop spans 12 amino acids. This CDR3 is CASSPRGFEQYV. The CDR3 bases are TGTGCCAGCTCACCACGCGGGTTCGAGCAGTACGTC.

V usage is TRBV5-4 and J usage is TRBJ1-1; 12 nucleotides line up with TRBD1. CDR1 is SGHNT and CDR2 is YYREEE in the germline V gene (reference sequence). This CDR3 has 14 amino acids. The J segment lost 1 base and the V segment lost 10 bases, leaving 5 bases of the junction unmatched. The CDR3 sequence: CAGRDRGQNTEAFF. The CDR3 nucleotides read TGTGCCGGCCGGGACAGGGGGCAGAACACTGAAGCTTTCTTT.

With respect to this clone: Additional DNA sequences in this sample encode the identical CDR3. J is TRBJ2-7 and V is TRBV20-1, with D unclear. The CDR3 is made up of 11 amino acids. Germline assignment: CDR1 DFQATT and CDR2 SNEGSKA (reference sequence). V was clipped by 1 base and J by 3 bases, with 4 bases between them. Here the CDR3 DNA reads TGCAGTGCTAGAGGAGACTACGAGCAGTACGTC. It codes for CSARGDYEQYV.